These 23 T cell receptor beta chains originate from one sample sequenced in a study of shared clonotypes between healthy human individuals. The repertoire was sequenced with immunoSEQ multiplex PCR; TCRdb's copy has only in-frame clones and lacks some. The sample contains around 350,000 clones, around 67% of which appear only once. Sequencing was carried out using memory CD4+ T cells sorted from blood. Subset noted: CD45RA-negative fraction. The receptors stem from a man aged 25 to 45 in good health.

The CDR3 reads CASSQDVRGRSPLHF. DNA of the CDR3: TGCGCCAGCAGCCAAGATGTCCGAGGCAGGTCCCCCCTCCACTTT. The chain employs TRBV4-1 and TRBJ1-6; D call uncertain. The CDR3 sequence is 15 residues long. V was pared by 0 bases and J by 13 bases, with 16 bases between. Per germline, CDR1 MGHRA and CDR2 YSYEKL.

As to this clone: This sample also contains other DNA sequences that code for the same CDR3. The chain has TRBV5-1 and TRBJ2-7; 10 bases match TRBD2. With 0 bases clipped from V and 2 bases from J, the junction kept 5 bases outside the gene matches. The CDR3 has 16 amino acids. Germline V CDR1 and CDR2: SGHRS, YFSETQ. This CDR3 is CASSLGAGGDAYEQYF. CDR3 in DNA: TGCGCCAGCAGCTTGGGAGCGGGAGGGGATGCCTACGAGCAGTACTTC.

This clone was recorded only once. The CDR3 DNA is TGCAGCGCAAAAACAGGGGCTAGCTTCGCAGATACGCAGTATTTT. Translation: CSAKTGASFADTQYF. The rearrangement joins TRBV29-1 to TRBJ2-3; TRBD1 matches 7 bases. The germline gives CDR1 SQVTM, CDR2 ANQGSEA. J lost 4 bases, V lost 7 bases, and 14 bases had no gene match. The CDR3 loop spans 15 amino acids.

This CDR3 reads CASSQDRLAGGELFF. CDR3 in DNA: TGTGCCAGCAGCCAAGATCGACTAGCGGGCGGGGAGCTGTTTTTT. This chain links TRBV4-2 with TRBJ2-2; 10 bases are shared with TRBD2. CDR3 length equals 15 residues. Germline CDR1 and CDR2: LGHNA and YNFKEQ. The V gene end was trimmed by 0 bases and the J gene end by 7 bases; junction bases not matched to a gene: 2.

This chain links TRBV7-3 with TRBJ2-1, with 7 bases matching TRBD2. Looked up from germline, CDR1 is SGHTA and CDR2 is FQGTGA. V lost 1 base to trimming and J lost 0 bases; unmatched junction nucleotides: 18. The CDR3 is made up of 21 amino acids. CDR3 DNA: TGTGCCAGCAGCTTAAGAGAACATTTTGAGCGGGGAGGGAGCTCCTACAATGAGCAGTTCTTC. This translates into CASSLREHFERGGSSYNEQFF.

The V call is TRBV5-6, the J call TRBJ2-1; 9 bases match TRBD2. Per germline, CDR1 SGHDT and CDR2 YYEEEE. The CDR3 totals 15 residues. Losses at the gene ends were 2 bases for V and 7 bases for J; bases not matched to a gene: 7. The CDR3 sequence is CASSFRPGLANEQFF. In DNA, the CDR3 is TGTGCCAGCAGCTTTCGACCGGGACTAGCAAATGAGCAGTTCTTC.

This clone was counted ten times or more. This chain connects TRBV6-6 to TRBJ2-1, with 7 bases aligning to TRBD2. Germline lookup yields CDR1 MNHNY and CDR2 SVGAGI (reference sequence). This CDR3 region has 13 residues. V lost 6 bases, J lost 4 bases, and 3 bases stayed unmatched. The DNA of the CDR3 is TGTGCCAGCAGCCTAGCGGATTACAATGAGCAGTTCTTC. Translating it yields CASSLADYNEQFF.

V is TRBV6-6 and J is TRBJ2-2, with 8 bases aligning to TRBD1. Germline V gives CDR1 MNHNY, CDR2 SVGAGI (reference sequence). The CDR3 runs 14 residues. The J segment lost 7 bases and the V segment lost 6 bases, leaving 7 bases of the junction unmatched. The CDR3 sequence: CASSRTGWGGELFF. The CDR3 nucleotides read TGTGCCAGCAGCCGGACAGGGTGGGGCGGGGAGCTGTTTTTT.

CDR3 coding DNA: TGCGCCAGCAGCTTGGGGGGTTTGGATGAGCAGTTCTTC. As protein: CASSLGGLDEQFF. The chain recombines TRBV5-1 with TRBJ2-1; D call uncertain. The V gene lost 0 bases and the J gene lost 8 bases, with 9 bases spanning the gap. Germline V gives CDR1 SGHRS, CDR2 YFSETQ. The CDR3 covers 13 residues.

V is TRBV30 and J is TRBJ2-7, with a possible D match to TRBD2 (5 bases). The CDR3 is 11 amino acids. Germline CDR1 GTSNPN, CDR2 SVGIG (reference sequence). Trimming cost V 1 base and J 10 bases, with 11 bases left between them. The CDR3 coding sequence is TGTGCCTGGAGTGAAGGAGGTCACCAGTACTTC. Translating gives CAWSEGGHQYF.

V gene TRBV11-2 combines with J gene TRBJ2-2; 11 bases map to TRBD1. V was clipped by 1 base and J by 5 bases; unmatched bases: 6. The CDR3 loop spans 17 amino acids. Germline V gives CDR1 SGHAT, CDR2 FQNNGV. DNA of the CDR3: TGTGCCAGCAGCTTAGTCGGGACAGGGGGAGGAACCGGGGAGCTGTTTTTT. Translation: CASSLVGTGGGTGELFF.

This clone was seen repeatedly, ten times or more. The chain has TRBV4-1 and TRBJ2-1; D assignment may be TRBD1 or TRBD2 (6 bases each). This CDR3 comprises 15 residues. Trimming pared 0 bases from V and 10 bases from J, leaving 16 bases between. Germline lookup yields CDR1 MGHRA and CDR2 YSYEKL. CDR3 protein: CASSQDRAGQGEQFF. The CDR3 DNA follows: TGCGCCAGCAGCCAAGATCGAGCGGGTCAGGGGGAGCAGTTCTTC.

CDR3 residues: CASSPKGQGMQYF. The DNA of the CDR3 is TGTGCCAGCTCACCAAAGGGACAGGGGATGCAGTACTTC. This rearrangement joins TRBV18 to TRBJ2-7, with 10 positions matching TRBD1. CDR1 is KGHSH, CDR2 LQKENI, per germline. The V segment lost 2 bases and the J segment 9 bases; nucleotides outside the gene matches: 4. The CDR3 covers 13 residues.

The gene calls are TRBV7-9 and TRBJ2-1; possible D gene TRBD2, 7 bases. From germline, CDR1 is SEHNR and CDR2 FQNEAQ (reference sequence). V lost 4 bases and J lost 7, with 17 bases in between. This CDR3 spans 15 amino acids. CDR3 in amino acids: CASSSRGGSGNEQFF. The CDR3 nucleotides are TGTGCCAGCAGCTCAAGGGGGGGAAGCGGGAATGAGCAGTTCTTC.

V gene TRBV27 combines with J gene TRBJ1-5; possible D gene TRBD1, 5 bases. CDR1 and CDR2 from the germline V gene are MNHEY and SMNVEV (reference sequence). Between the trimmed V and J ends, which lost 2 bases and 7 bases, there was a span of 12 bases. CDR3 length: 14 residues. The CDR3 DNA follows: TGTGCCAGCAGTTTAGGGGCAGTCGGGCAGCCCCAGCATTTT. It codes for CASSLGAVGQPQHF.

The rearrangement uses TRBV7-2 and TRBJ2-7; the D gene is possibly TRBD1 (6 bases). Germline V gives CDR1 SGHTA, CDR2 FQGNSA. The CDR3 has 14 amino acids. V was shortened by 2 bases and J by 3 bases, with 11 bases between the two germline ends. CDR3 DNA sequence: TGTGCCAGCAGCTTATTACAGGGTATCTACGAGCAGTACTTC. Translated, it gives CASSLLQGIYEQYF.

The CDR3 DNA sequence: TGTGCCAGCAGTCTAGTAGCGGGGCGCAGGGATACGCAGTATTTT. As protein: CASSLVAGRRDTQYF. The chain joins TRBV6-5 to TRBJ2-3; 8 nucleotides align to TRBD2. This CDR3 is 15 amino acids long. Losses at the gene ends were 5 bases for V and 6 bases for J; bases not matched to a gene: 10. From germline, CDR1 is MNHEY and CDR2 SVGAGI.

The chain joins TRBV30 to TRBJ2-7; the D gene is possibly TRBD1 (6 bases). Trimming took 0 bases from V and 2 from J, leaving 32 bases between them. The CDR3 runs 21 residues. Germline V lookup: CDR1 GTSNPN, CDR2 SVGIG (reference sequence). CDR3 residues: CAWSVTLNDRLRPRQAYEQYF. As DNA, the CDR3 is TGTGCCTGGAGTGTAACTCTTAACGACCGCCTACGTCCGAGACAGGCCTACGAGCAGTACTTC.

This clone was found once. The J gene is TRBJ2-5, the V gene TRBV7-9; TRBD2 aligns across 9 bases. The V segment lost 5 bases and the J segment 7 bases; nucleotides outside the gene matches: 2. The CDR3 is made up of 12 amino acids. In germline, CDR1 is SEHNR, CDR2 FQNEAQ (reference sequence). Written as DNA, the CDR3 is TGTGCCAGCAGCAGGACTAGCGCGACCCAGTACTTC. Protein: CASSRTSATQYF.

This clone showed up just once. The CDR3 loop is CASSSSRSGETQYF. CDR3 nucleotide sequence: TGTGCCAGCAGTTCCTCACGGAGCGGAGAGACCCAGTACTTC. J is TRBJ2-5 and V is TRBV28; a possible D gene is TRBD2 (5 bases). Trimming left V 4 bases short and J 4 bases short, with 13 bases between. The CDR3 contains 14 residues. CDR1 MDHEN and CDR2 SYDVKM come from the germline V gene. Drawing the rest from reference TRBV28 and TRBJ2-5, the complete variable domain is DVKVTQSSRYLVKRTGEKVFLECVQDMDHENMFWYRQDPGLGLRLIYFSYDVKMKEKGDIPEGYSVSREKKERFSLILESASTNQTSMYLCASSSSRSGETQYFGPGTRLLVL.

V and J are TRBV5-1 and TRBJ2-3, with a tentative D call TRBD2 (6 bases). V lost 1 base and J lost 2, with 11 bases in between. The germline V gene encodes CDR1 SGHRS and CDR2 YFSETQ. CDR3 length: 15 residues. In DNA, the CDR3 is TGCGCCAGCAGCTTGTCTTGGCGGGACACAGATACGCAGTATTTT. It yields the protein CASSLSWRDTDTQYF.

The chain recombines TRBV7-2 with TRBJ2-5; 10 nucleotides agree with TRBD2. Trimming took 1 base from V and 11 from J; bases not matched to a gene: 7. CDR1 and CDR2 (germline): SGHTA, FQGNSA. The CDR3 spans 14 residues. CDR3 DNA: TGTGCCAGCAGCTTAGTAGGGACTAGCGCCAGGCAGTACTTC. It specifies CASSLVGTSARQYF.

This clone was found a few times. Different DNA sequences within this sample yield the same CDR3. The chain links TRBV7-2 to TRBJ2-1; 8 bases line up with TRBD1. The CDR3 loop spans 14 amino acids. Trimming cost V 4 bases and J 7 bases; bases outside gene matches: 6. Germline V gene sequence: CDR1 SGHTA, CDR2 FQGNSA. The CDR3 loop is CASSSQGAYNEQFF. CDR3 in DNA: TGTGCCAGCAGCTCCCAGGGGGCGTATAATGAGCAGTTCTTC.